The 8 T cell receptor beta chains reported below all come from one sample, sequenced in a study of preoperative IRX-2 immunotherapy in early breast cancer. Indicated treatment: preoperative locoregional IRX-2 cytokine immunotherapy. Data came from immunoSEQ multiplex PCR; TCRdb stores just in-frame clones and leaves some out. The sample shows some 30,000 clones, roughly 90% of them seen only once. Material: tumor tissue, obtained after IRX-2 immunotherapy. These receptors came from a human donor with breast cancer.

This sequence joins TRBV5-1 and TRBJ2-2; D tentatively reads TRBD1 or TRBD2 (6 bases each). Germline-derived CDR1 and CDR2 are SGHRS and YFSETQ. This CDR3 is 15 amino acids long. V lost 2 bases, J lost 6 bases, and 14 bases lay in between. This chain's CDR3 is CASSLRGDFPGELFF. The CDR3 DNA sequence: TGCGCCAGCAGCTTAAGGGGGGACTTTCCCGGGGAGCTGTTTTTT.

The chain is built from TRBV1 and TRBJ1-3; no DNA check was done on the table's D call, TRBD1. TRBV1 is designated a pseudogene. This CDR3 is 16 amino acids long. The CDR3 sequence: CASSQTSTDSGNTIYF. Written as DNA, the CDR3 is TGCGCCAGCAGCCAAACTTCGACAGACTCTGGAAACACCATATATTTT.

The rearrangement links TRBV6-8 to TRBJ2-3, with TRBD2 matching 7 bases. CDR1 is MNHGY and CDR2 is SAAAGT in the germline V gene. There are 14 residues in the CDR3. J was trimmed by 1 base and V by 6 bases; bases with no gene match: 4. Here the CDR3 DNA reads TGTGCCAGCAGGCTAGCGGACCGCACAGATACGCAGTATTTT. This codes for CASRLADRTDTQYF.

The rearrangement uses TRBV12-5 and TRBJ1-4; no definite D call. Germline values: CDR1 LGHNT, CDR2 FRNRAP. CDR3 length: 14 amino acids. V was clipped by 2 bases and J by 8 bases, with 12 bases between them. CDR3 sequence reads: CASGLSPLIEKLFF. The CDR3 nucleotides read TGTGCTAGTGGTTTGTCCCCCCTTATAGAAAAACTGTTTTTT.

The chain carries TRBV7-7 and TRBJ2-7, with TRBD2 matching over 9 bases. Germline assignment: CDR1 SSHAT and CDR2 FNYEAQ (reference sequence). The CDR3 totals 15 residues. The junction had 6 bases not matched to a gene; V was cut back by 2 bases and J by 4 bases. CDR3 region: CASSLSSGNLYEQYF. The CDR3 bases are TGTGCCAGCAGCTTATCTAGCGGGAACCTTTACGAGCAGTACTTC.

A remark on this clone: The junction does not match germline at one end; this may be a read error. This chain links TRBV6-8 with TRBJ2-1; 8 bases align to TRBD1. Germline V gives CDR1 MNHGY, CDR2 SAAAGT. The CDR3 is 18 residues long. The CDR3 protein is CAISGNQGAGLAYNEQFF. The CDR3 DNA reads TGTGCCATCAGTGGGAATCAGGGGGCGGGGCTTGCCTACAATGAGCAGTTCTTC.

This chain connects TRBV29-1 to TRBJ1-1; 7 nucleotides align to TRBD1. The CDR3 has 12 amino acids. Germline trimming cut 8 bases from V and 1 base from J; bases unmatched to any gene: 4. Germline CDR1 SQVTM, CDR2 ANQGSEA. The chain's CDR3 is CSSRTGNTEAFF. The CDR3 region has the DNA TGCAGCTCACGGACAGGGAACACTGAAGCTTTCTTT.

This clone was detected once. The gene calls are TRBV19 and TRBJ1-2; the D gene is possibly TRBD1 (5 bases). Trimming took 7 bases from V and 8 from J, leaving 17 bases between them. Germline V gene data show CDR1 as LNHDA and CDR2 as SQIVND (reference sequence). The CDR3 has 13 amino acids. As DNA, the CDR3 is TGTGCCAGTACCGGGGTTGGGGCTCACGGCTACACCTTC. Its protein product is CASTGVGAHGYTF.